These 18 T cell receptor beta chains were all obtained from the same sample, sequenced in a study of T cell changes during pregnancy in multiple sclerosis. TCRdb keeps only in-frame clones here, not all; method: immunoSEQ multiplex PCR. The data hold 75,000 to 80,000 clones, with 85% to 95% observed a single time. The sample was peripheral blood, taken after pregnancy. These receptors all stem from a female donor in good health, enrolled as a control in a pregnancy study.

The V and J genes are TRBV7-9 and TRBJ2-2, with 10 bases that match TRBD2. Germline trimming cut 5 bases from V and 5 bases from J; bases unmatched to any gene: 8. CDR3 size: 16 residues. Germline V gene lookup returns CDR1 SEHNR and CDR2 FQNEAQ (reference sequence). Here the CDR3 DNA reads TGTGCCAGCAGCGGAGCTAGCGGGAGCGGTACCGGGGAGCTGTTTTTT. This gives the protein CASSGASGSGTGELFF. The variable domain in full, completed from reference TRBV7-9 and TRBJ2-2, reads DTGVSQNPRHKITKRGQNVTFRCDPISEHNRLYWYRQTLGQGPEFLTYFQNEAQLEKSRLLSDRFSAERPKGSFSTLEIQRTEQGDSAMYLCASSGASGSGTGELFFGEGSRLTVL.

This chain connects TRBV27 to TRBJ2-5; 7 positions match TRBD1. Germline loops: CDR1 MNHEY, CDR2 SMNVEV (reference sequence). The CDR3 extends over 14 amino acids. V shed 6 bases and J 5 bases; nucleotides not matched to a gene: 9. CDR3 region: CASSRQGPRETQYF. CDR3 in DNA: TGTGCCAGCAGCCGACAGGGCCCAAGGGAGACCCAGTACTTC.

This clone was seen only a few times. The chain carries TRBV5-6 and TRBJ2-5, with 8 positions matching TRBD1. The V gene's germline CDR1 is SGHDT and CDR2 YYEEEE. Trimming took 4 bases from V and 5 from J; bases not matched to a gene: 4. The CDR3 runs 13 residues. CDR3 in amino acids: CASSPGGEETQYF. DNA of the CDR3: TGTGCCAGCAGCCCAGGGGGCGAGGAGACCCAGTACTTC.

This clone came up once. The CDR3 spells CASSQEFSSYNEQFF. The DNA for the CDR3 is TGCGCCAGCAGCCAAGAATTCAGCTCCTACAATGAGCAGTTCTTC. The V call is TRBV4-3, the J call TRBJ2-1; D is unresolved. This CDR3 spans 15 amino acids. Trimming removed 0 bases from V and 0 bases from J, with 6 bases in between. Germline V gives CDR1 LGHNA, CDR2 YSLEER.

The chain recombines TRBV6-1 with TRBJ2-1; D may be TRBD2 (5 bases). V lost 4 bases, J lost 0 bases, and 22 bases lay in between. CDR1 MNHNS and CDR2 SASEGT come from the germline V gene. This CDR3 region has 19 residues. The CDR3 is CASSVRTKYGIHSYNEQFF. The CDR3 nucleotides are TGTGCCAGCAGTGTACGTACGAAATACGGGATCCACTCCTACAATGAGCAGTTCTTC.

This chain connects TRBV27 to TRBJ1-2, with a weak D call TRBD1 (5 bases). The length of the CDR3 is 12 residues. CDR1 MNHEY and CDR2 SMNVEV come from the germline V gene (reference sequence). The V end was cut by 5 bases, the J end by 8 bases, with 12 bases between. The CDR3 here is CASSPSQGGYTF. The CDR3 DNA is TGTGCCAGCAGTCCATCCCAGGGAGGCTACACCTTC.

V usage is TRBV7-8 and J usage is TRBJ1-4; 7 bases align to TRBD1. This CDR3 has 14 residues. Trimming at V came to 8 bases and at J to 6 bases, leaving 9 bases not matched to a gene. Germline V gives CDR1 SGHVS, CDR2 FQNEAQ. The CDR3 sequence is CASAKGQRDEKLFF. CDR3 DNA: TGTGCCAGCGCAAAGGGACAGAGAGATGAAAAACTGTTTTTT.

Here the CDR3 DNA reads TGTGCCAGCAGCTTAGCCATAGCGGGGGGGCCTTGGGAGACCCAGTACTTC. This codes for CASSLAIAGGPWETQYF. The J gene is TRBJ2-5, the V gene TRBV11-2; 11 bases are shared with TRBD2. With V trimmed by 1 base and J by 5 bases, 9 bases remained unmatched. Germline CDR1 SGHAT, CDR2 FQNNGV. CDR3 length: 17 amino acids. Looking up the rest from reference TRBV11-2 and TRBJ2-5 gives the full variable domain: EAGVAQSPRYKIIEKRQSVAFWCNPISGHATLYWYQQILGQGPKLLIQFQNNGVVDDSQLPKDRFSAERLKGVDSTLKIQPAKLEDSAVYLCASSLAIAGGPWETQYFGPGTRLLVL.

This chain joins TRBV7-2 and TRBJ2-5, with 12 bases fitting TRBD2. The V gene end was trimmed by 5 bases and the J gene end by 4 bases; junction bases not matched to a gene: 2. Germline V gene sequence: CDR1 SGHTA, CDR2 FQGNSA. The CDR3 runs to 14 residues. The CDR3 is CASSPGLAGETQYF. DNA of the CDR3: TGTGCCAGCAGCCCGGGACTAGCGGGAGAGACCCAGTACTTC.

The gene calls are TRBV7-8 and TRBJ2-2; D is perhaps TRBD1 (5 bases). The CDR3 contains 16 residues. CDR1 and CDR2 (germline): SGHVS, FQNEAQ. Trimming removed 5 bases at V and 4 bases at J, with 17 bases between. The CDR3: CASSLTQGAATGELFF. In nucleotides, the CDR3 is TGTGCCAGCAGCCTTACTCAGGGCGCGGCCACCGGGGAGCTGTTTTTT.

The V call is TRBV2, the J call TRBJ2-5, with 7 positions matching TRBD1. This CDR3 has 16 residues. The germline CDR1 and CDR2 sequences are SNHLY and FYNNEI. V lost 2 bases to trimming and J lost 5 bases; unmatched junction nucleotides: 11. Here the CDR3 reads CASSERRQGVRETQYF. The CDR3 nucleotides are TGTGCCAGCAGTGAAAGGCGGCAGGGGGTTCGGGAGACCCAGTACTTC.

The chain couples TRBV6-5 to TRBJ2-7, with 8 bases lining up with TRBD1. Germline V gene sequence: CDR1 MNHEY, CDR2 SVGAGI. V gave up 11 bases and J gave up 4 bases; unmatched junction bases: 7. This CDR3 has 12 residues. The CDR3 bases are TGTGCCGGGGGACAGGAGATATACGAGCAGTACTTC. It specifies CAGGQEIYEQYF.

The V gene is TRBV9, the J gene TRBJ2-7; D is undetermined. The CDR3 runs to 16 residues. Germline lookup yields CDR1 SGDLS and CDR2 YYNGEE. V lost 3 bases to trimming and J lost 0 bases, with 16 bases between them. The CDR3 here is CASSAARLLSSYEQYF. CDR3 bases: TGTGCCAGCAGCGCAGCTAGACTCCTGAGCTCCTACGAGCAGTACTTC.

The CDR3 bases are TGTGCCAGCGAAGCGGGAGGCCCCAATGAGCAGTTCTTC. This translates into CASEAGGPNEQFF. The chain recombines TRBV6-6 with TRBJ2-1, with 9 bases aligning to TRBD2. Germline V CDR1 and CDR2: MNHNY, SVGAGI (reference sequence). The CDR3 runs 13 residues. The V and J ends lost 8 bases and 6 bases, in that order; junction bases with no gene match: 5.

The chain recombines TRBV18 with TRBJ1-2; no clear D. V was pared by 0 bases and J by 8 bases, with 10 bases between. This CDR3 comprises 13 residues. Germline V gene sequence: CDR1 KGHSH, CDR2 LQKENI. This chain's CDR3 is CASSPPAQAGYTF. In DNA, the CDR3 is TGTGCCAGCTCACCACCCGCCCAAGCGGGCTACACCTTC.

The V gene is TRBV2, the J gene TRBJ1-1, with a tentative D call TRBD1 (5 bases). Trimming removed 1 base from V and 0 bases from J, with 12 bases in between. CDR1 SNHLY and CDR2 FYNNEI come from the germline V gene. The CDR3 length is 16 residues. CDR3 protein: CASSEVGGNMNTEAFF. For the CDR3, the DNA is TGTGCCAGCAGTGAAGTCGGGGGGAACATGAACACTGAAGCTTTCTTT. Supplemented by reference TRBV2 and TRBJ1-1, the full variable domain reads EPEVTQTPSHQVTQMGQEVILRCVPISNHLYFYWYRQILGQKVEFLVSFYNNEISEKSEIFDDQFSVERPDGSNFTLKIRSTKLEDSAMYFCASSEVGGNMNTEAFFGQGTRLTVV.

Details on this clone: The CDR3 does not end in the conserved phenylalanine or tryptophan, so this is likely a read error. The V call is TRBV30, the J call TRBJ1-2; D remains ambiguous. From germline, CDR1 is GTSNPN and CDR2 SVGIG (reference sequence). This CDR3 is 15 amino acids long. The V and J ends lost 0 bases and 5 bases respectively, with 16 bases between them. CDR3 sequence reads: CAWSVPGRNFYGYTL. CDR3 coding DNA: TGTGCCTGGAGTGTACCTGGCAGGAACTTTTATGGCTACACCCTC.

This rearrangement joins TRBV11-3 to TRBJ2-5, with 9 bases identical to TRBD1. In germline, CDR1 is SGHNT, CDR2 YENEEA. The CDR3 runs 18 residues. Trimming removed 5 bases from V and 2 bases from J; junction bases left unmatched: 15. CDR3 DNA sequence: TGTGCCAGCAGCCCGGGGAGGGGACAGGGTTGGCAGCAAGAGACCCAGTACTTC. Its translation is CASSPGRGQGWQQETQYF.